This T cell receptor beta chain emerged from a study of cytomegalovirus exposure and HLA in healthy donors. PCR employed 60 Vbeta and 13 Jbeta primers. Repertoires were generated with immunoSEQ multiplex PCR, while TCRdb's copy carries only in-frame clones and drops some. The sample contains 150,000 to 200,000 clones, about an eighth of which appear only once. This clone has just a few counts. CDR3 size: 11 residues. Germline loops: CDR1 SNHLY, CDR2 FYNNEI. The sample consisted of PBMCs. The clonotype comes from a man aged 50 or older in good health and CMV-seropositive. The chain has TRBV2 and TRBJ2-7; possibly TRBD2 for D (7 bases). This CDR3 is CLGGGLVEQYV. CDR3 coding DNA: TGTCTGGGAGGGGGGTTGGTCGAGCAGTACGTC.